Here is one T cell receptor beta chain with its context. This sample was included in a study of blood T cell repertoires in COVID-19. The overall study: Donors in the United States, Italy and Spain gave samples during acute or convalescent COVID-19.

The repertoire was sequenced with immunoSEQ multiplex PCR; TCRdb's copy has only in-frame clones and lacks some. The data hold about 68,000 clones, with roughly 85% observed a single time. Trimming took 4 bases from V and 6 from J; bases not matched to a gene: 9. Germline loops: CDR1 LNHDA, CDR2 SQIVND (reference sequence). The CDR3 has 14 amino acids. The receptor was isolated from a woman between 45 and 60 years old with COVID-19, enrolled during active disease. Material for sequencing was peripheral blood. The chain links TRBV19 to TRBJ2-7, with TRBD2 matching over 7 bases. CDR3 residues: CASSRGLPTVEQYF. DNA for the CDR3: TGTGCCAGTAGTAGGGGACTACCGACCGTCGAGCAGTACTTC.